These 30 T cell receptor beta chains came from one sample sequenced in a study of blood T cell repertoires in COVID-19. This table comes from immunoSEQ multiplex PCR, and its TCRdb copy is limited to in-frame clones, with some not included. The sample has about 42,000 clones, roughly 80% seen once; the top ten hold 28%. The material sequenced was peripheral blood. Receptors were obtained from a woman in her 70s with acute or convalescent COVID-19.

V usage is TRBV27 and J usage is TRBJ2-1, with a weak D call TRBD2 (7 bases). The CDR3 spans 12 residues. Germline V gene data show CDR1 as MNHEY and CDR2 as SMNVEV (reference sequence). Trimming took 6 bases from V and 14 from J, leaving 17 bases between them. The chain's CDR3 is CASSHIGGGEFF. The DNA of the CDR3 is TGTGCCAGCAGCCACATAGGAGGGGGGGAGTTCTTC.

A single count supports this clone. The CDR3 is CASSFSGNQPQHF. As DNA, the CDR3 is TGTGCCAGCAGCTTCTCAGGGAATCAGCCCCAGCATTTT. This chain uses TRBV7-9 with TRBJ1-5; perhaps TRBD1 as D (5 bases). This CDR3 contains 13 residues. CDR1 is SEHNR, CDR2 FQNEAQ, per germline (reference sequence). Trimming stripped 3 bases from V and 4 bases from J, with 7 bases between.

The chain links TRBV27 to TRBJ2-3, with 11 bases matching TRBD2. The CDR3 has 16 residues. The V gene's germline CDR1 is MNHEY and CDR2 SMNVEV (reference sequence). Losses at the gene ends were 4 bases for V and 3 bases for J; bases not matched to a gene: 6. For the CDR3, the DNA is TGTGCCAGCAGTTCCCTAGCGGGAGGTTTTACAGATACGCAGTATTTT. This sequence encodes CASSSLAGGFTDTQYF.

The chain recombines TRBV5-1 with TRBJ2-2, with TRBD1 identical over 7 bases. In germline, CDR1 is SGHRS, CDR2 YFSETQ. V gave up 1 base and J gave up 6 bases; unmatched junction bases: 6. This CDR3 contains 15 residues. CDR3 sequence reads: CASSLNRGSSGELFF. CDR3 in DNA: TGCGCCAGCAGCTTGAACAGGGGTTCGTCCGGGGAGCTGTTTTTT.

This clone was found once. CDR3 nucleotides: TGTGCCAGCAGCCAAGATCGGAGGCGGACAGGGCCTAATGAAAAACTGTTTTTT. It specifies CASSQDRRRTGPNEKLFF. The rearrangement links TRBV14 to TRBJ1-4; 8 bases match TRBD1. This CDR3 has 18 residues. With V trimmed by 0 bases and J by 3 bases, 9 bases remained unmatched. CDR1 is SGHDN, CDR2 FVKESK, per germline.

This chain connects TRBV4-3 to TRBJ1-2; 8 bases are shared with TRBD1. V lost 5 bases to trimming and J lost 7 bases; unmatched junction nucleotides: 15. The CDR3 covers 16 residues. From germline, CDR1 is LGHNA and CDR2 YSLEER. Here the CDR3 DNA reads TGCGCCAGCAGCAGAGATCTGGGACAGGCCCCAGGTGGCTACACCTTC. This sequence encodes CASSRDLGQAPGGYTF.

The count of this clone is one. This rearrangement joins TRBV7-9 to TRBJ2-2, with a tentative D call TRBD2 (6 bases). Germline CDR1 reads SEHNR; CDR2 reads FQNEAQ (reference sequence). The CDR3 extends over 14 amino acids. V gave up 10 bases and J gave up 0 bases, with 12 bases separating them. The CDR3 nucleotides are TGTGCCACAAAGTCTAGCGCGAACACCGGGGAGCTGTTTTTT. Residues: CATKSSANTGELFF.

The chain carries TRBV3-1 (or the pseudogene TRBV3-2) and TRBJ1-1; the D is unclear. The V gene's germline CDR1 is LGHDT and CDR2 YNNKEL (reference sequence). V was trimmed by 4 bases and J by 1 base, leaving 7 bases between them. This CDR3 region has 13 residues. CDR3 in amino acids: CASSPQTNTEAFF. CDR3 in DNA: TGTGCCAGCAGCCCACAGACGAACACTGAAGCTTTCTTT.

The V gene is TRBV30, the J gene TRBJ1-3; D ambiguous. The germline V gene encodes CDR1 GTSNPN and CDR2 SVGIG (reference sequence). With 2 bases removed from V and 0 bases from J, the gap between germline ends came to 8 bases. There are 14 residues in the CDR3. The CDR3 DNA sequence: TGTGCCTGGAGTCACCCGGGCTCTGGAAACACCATATATTTT. It is translated as CAWSHPGSGNTIYF.

This clone has just one count. CDR3 region: CASSLRTSASTDTQYF. For the CDR3, the DNA is TGTGCCAGCAGTTTAAGGACTAGCGCTAGCACAGATACGCAGTATTTT. This chain joins TRBV28 and TRBJ2-3, with 9 bases that match TRBD2. CDR1 is MDHEN, CDR2 SYDVKM, per germline. V was clipped by 2 bases and J by 0 bases; unmatched bases: 3. This CDR3 comprises 16 residues.

V and J are TRBV27 and TRBJ1-1, with D possibly matching TRBD1 (5 bases). Germline CDR1 MNHEY, CDR2 SMNVEV (reference sequence). V dropped 1 base and J dropped 11 bases, with 20 bases sitting between them. The length of the CDR3 is 15 residues. The CDR3 DNA reads as TGTGCCAGCAGTTTATACGTGGACACCCGCTGGCGGGCTTTCTTT. This sequence encodes CASSLYVDTRWRAFF.

The J gene is TRBJ1-1, the V gene TRBV6-5; unclear D gene. The CDR3 is 13 amino acids. V was cut by 7 bases and J by 1 base, with 10 bases left in between. Germline CDR1 is MNHEY and CDR2 is SVGAGI. Here the CDR3 DNA reads TGTGCCAGCAAGGTCACTAAGAACACTGAAGCTTTCTTT. Protein product: CASKVTKNTEAFF.

The J gene is TRBJ2-1, the V gene TRBV12-3 or TRBV12-4, with D perhaps TRBD2 (5 bases). V was shortened by 5 bases and J by 9 bases, with 11 bases between the two germline ends. The CDR3 totals 12 residues. CDR3 amino acids: CASSPSFGEQFF. CDR3 nucleotide sequence: TGTGCCAGCAGTCCTAGCTTCGGTGAGCAGTTCTTC.

This chain connects TRBV18 to TRBJ2-7; 10 bases line up with TRBD1. J gave up 3 bases and V 4 bases, and 6 bases lay outside the gene matches. Germline CDR1 and CDR2: KGHSH and LQKENI. This CDR3 comprises 15 residues. The CDR3 reads CASSLNRDRGYEQYF. In DNA form, the CDR3 reads TGTGCCAGCTCACTTAACCGGGACAGGGGCTACGAGCAGTACTTC.

The chain has TRBV4-3 and TRBJ2-2; TRBD1 aligns across 8 bases. V was pared by 0 bases and J by 3 bases, with 6 bases of the junction left unmatched. Germline V gene sequence: CDR1 LGHNA, CDR2 YSLEER. CDR3 length: 17 amino acids. This chain's CDR3 is CASSQDRTGGYTGELFF. The CDR3 region has the DNA TGCGCCAGCAGCCAAGATCGCACAGGGGGGTACACCGGGGAGCTGTTTTTT.

This clone appeared a few times. V gene TRBV21-1 combines with J gene TRBJ2-4; the table's D call of TRBD1 was not tested on the DNA. TRBV21-1 is listed as a pseudogene. This CDR3 spans 18 amino acids. The CDR3 is CASSKALPGRVAKNIQYF. CDR3 nucleotide sequence: TGTGCCAGCAGCAAAGCGCTTCCAGGCAGGGTAGCCAAAAACATTCAGTACTTC.

This clone was detected a few times. The chain employs TRBV18 and TRBJ1-5; 9 bases line up with TRBD1. Germline V CDR1 and CDR2: KGHSH, LQKENI. This CDR3 has 16 amino acids. V was clipped by 4 bases and J by 2 bases; unmatched bases: 6. The CDR3 bases are TGTGCCAGCTCACTTTACAGGACAGGGGGCAATCAGCCCCAGCATTTT. This translates into CASSLYRTGGNQPQHF.

The V call is TRBV28, the J call TRBJ1-6, with D tentatively TRBD1 (6 bases). The germline V gene encodes CDR1 MDHEN and CDR2 SYDVKM. This CDR3 is built from 15 residues. The V and J ends lost 6 bases and 6 bases respectively, with 15 bases between them. For the CDR3, the DNA is TGTGCCAGCAGACGGGGGGGGGCTGGTAATTCACCCCTCCACTTT. Translated, it gives CASRRGGAGNSPLHF.

This sequence joins TRBV16 and TRBJ2-7; D call uncertain. From germline, CDR1 is KGHSY and CDR2 FQNENV. V was pared by 0 bases and J by 2 bases, with 8 bases between. The CDR3 runs 14 residues. The CDR3 DNA reads as TGTGCCAGCAGCCAATCACGGGTAGCCTACGAGCAGTACTTC. Translation gives CASSQSRVAYEQYF.

The chain recombines TRBV28 with TRBJ1-1, with 7 positions matching TRBD1. With 3 bases clipped from V and 5 bases from J, the junction kept 3 bases outside the gene matches. Per germline, CDR1 MDHEN and CDR2 SYDVKM. The CDR3 has 13 amino acids. CDR3 sequence (DNA): TGTGCCAGCAGTTTGGACAGGTTGACTGAAGCTTTCTTT. This translates into CASSLDRLTEAFF. Combining the CDR3 with reference TRBV28 and TRBJ1-1 gives the whole variable domain DVKVTQSSRYLVKRTGEKVFLECVQDMDHENMFWYRQDPGLGLRLIYFSYDVKMKEKGDIPEGYSVSREKKERFSLILESASTNQTSMYLCASSLDRLTEAFFGQGTRLTVV.

The chain has TRBV24-1 and TRBJ1-5, with D maybe TRBD1 (5 bases). Trimming removed 9 bases at V and 1 base at J, with 9 bases between. Germline V gene data show CDR1 as KGHDR and CDR2 as SFDVKD. The CDR3 is made up of 13 amino acids. The CDR3 DNA follows: TGTGCCACCGGACAATACAGCAATCAGCCCCAGCATTTT. Amino acid sequence: CATGQYSNQPQHF.

The chain links TRBV7-8 to TRBJ1-5; D uncertain. The V end was cut by 3 bases, the J end by 0 bases, with 9 bases between. Germline lookup yields CDR1 SGHVS and CDR2 FQNEAQ. The CDR3 totals 15 residues. The CDR3 sequence: CASSLNGFSNQPQHF. The CDR3 nucleotides read TGTGCCAGCAGCTTGAACGGGTTTAGCAATCAGCCCCAGCATTTT.

This chain connects TRBV6-5 to TRBJ1-1; D unclear. Germline V gene data show CDR1 as MNHEY and CDR2 as SVGAGI. CDR3 length equals 11 residues. Trimming took 8 bases from V and 1 from J, leaving 5 bases between them. The CDR3 sequence: CASRENTEAFF. In DNA form, the CDR3 reads TGTGCCAGCCGGGAGAACACTGAAGCTTTCTTT.

The gene calls are TRBV7-9 and TRBJ1-2, with TRBD1 identical over 9 bases. Trimming at V came to 5 bases and at J to 4 bases, leaving 8 bases not matched to a gene. Germline-derived CDR1 and CDR2 are SEHNR and FQNEAQ (reference sequence). The CDR3 loop spans 15 amino acids. The CDR3 loop reads CASSGHRGRVYGYTF. The CDR3 nucleotides read TGTGCCAGCAGCGGACACAGGGGGCGAGTCTATGGCTACACCTTC.

The chain joins TRBV6-5 to TRBJ2-7; 12 bases align to TRBD2. This CDR3 comprises 15 residues. V was pared by 6 bases and J by 2 bases, with 5 bases of the junction left unmatched. Germline CDR1 reads MNHEY; CDR2 reads SVGAGI. This chain's CDR3 is CASRPRTSGTYEQYF. CDR3 DNA sequence: TGTGCCAGCAGACCTCGGACTAGCGGGACCTACGAGCAGTACTTC.

The chain has TRBV5-8 and TRBJ1-1; 7 nucleotides match TRBD1. Germline CDR1 SGHTS, CDR2 YDEGEE. The junction had 7 bases not matched to a gene; V was cut back by 0 bases and J by 5 bases. The CDR3 runs to 15 residues. This chain's CDR3 is CASSLVEGAVTEAFF. The CDR3, as DNA: TGTGCCAGCAGCTTGGTGGAGGGGGCGGTTACTGAAGCTTTCTTT.

The table lists this clone with many counts. V gene TRBV28 combines with J gene TRBJ1-4, with a tentative D call TRBD1 (5 bases). The CDR3 is 14 amino acids. V was shortened by 7 bases and J by 8 bases, with 17 bases between the two germline ends. CDR1 is MDHEN and CDR2 is SYDVKM in the germline V gene. CDR3 DNA: TGTGCCAGCACCTTGGGGGGATCGGCAGAAAAACTGTTTTTT. It yields the protein CASTLGGSAEKLFF.

This clone was seen only once. The rearrangement uses TRBV29-1 and TRBJ1-1; D remains ambiguous. V was cut by 7 bases and J by 1 base, with 16 bases left in between. The CDR3 runs to 14 residues. From germline, CDR1 is SQVTM and CDR2 ANQGSEA. The CDR3: CSAQPQGGNTEAFF. As DNA, the CDR3 is TGCAGCGCCCAACCACAAGGAGGGAACACTGAAGCTTTCTTT.

The gene calls are TRBV19 and TRBJ2-7; TRBD1 matches 10 bases. V gave up 4 bases and J gave up 4 bases; unmatched junction bases: 7. The germline V gene has CDR1 LNHDA and CDR2 SQIVND (reference sequence). The CDR3 sequence is 15 residues long. CDR3: CASSRSGTGVYEQYF. The DNA of the CDR3 is TGTGCCAGTAGTAGATCCGGGACAGGGGTGTACGAGCAGTACTTC.

This chain links TRBV7-9 with TRBJ1-1; no firm D call. Germline V gene sequence: CDR1 SEHNR, CDR2 FQNEAQ (reference sequence). CDR3 size: 11 residues. V was cut by 5 bases and J by 3 bases, with 4 bases left in between. CDR3 region: CASSRYTEAFF. CDR3 in DNA: TGTGCCAGCAGCCGTTACACTGAAGCTTTCTTT.